This TCR beta chain was recorded in a study of T cells in Graves' hyperthyroidism and ophthalmopathy. Whole-study results and caveats: A model built on 13 V-J features separated ophthalmopathy from stable hyperthyroidism.

Researchers took RNA transcripts and amplified the TCR beta CDR3 regions from them. The HTBI primer set was used in a first-round RT-PCR of the TCR CDR3. Via MiXCR, TCRdb re-called the multiplex PCR reads, giving one row per CDR3 protein. The sample has approximately 270,000 distinct CDR3 sequences; about 14% are singletons. The germline V and J ends were trimmed by 3 bases and 7 bases, with 3 bases remaining between them. Germline V gives CDR1 KGHSH, CDR2 LQKENI. The CDR3 extends over 11 amino acids. In this sample, this clonotype turned up a few times. The antigen is not known. Aged 18 to 65, the patients had hyperthyroidism that was newly diagnosed and had lasted under 2 months.

The sequencing sample was made of blood. The chain is built from TRBV18 and TRBJ2-2; D ambiguous. The receptor's source is a woman aged 35 to 49 with Graves' hyperthyroidism that later progressed to Graves' ophthalmopathy. DNA for the CDR3: TGTGCCAGCTCACCCGTCGGGGAGCTGTTTTTT. This encodes CASSPVGELFF.